This passage covers 15 T cell receptor beta chains from one sample sequenced in a study of T-cell memory formation after mild COVID-19 (dated by TCRdb to the early 2020s). The library relied on 5' RACE. The instrument was an Illumina NovaSeq 6000. TCRdb reworked the public reads: Q25 trimming with fastp, MiXCR clone assembly, productive beta chains retained. Rows matching on CDR3 protein sequence are summarized as one entry with the most common DNA and genes. The sample includes hundreds of thousands of distinct CDR3 sequences, with around 19% observed a single time. The ten largest clones take up around 9.2% of the sample. Input material: PBMCs or a T cell subset sorted from them (not recorded which). The receptors here all came from an adult woman who had mild COVID-19 (a few samples of this study predate the infection). The sample titles of this study are shuffled in the database, so cell type and time point are left out; the donor was told from shared clones.

This rearrangement joins TRBV9 to TRBJ2-1; the match to TRBD2 covers 14 bases. V dropped 4 bases and J dropped 9; count of bases not matched to a gene: 6. The CDR3 runs to 15 residues. The germline gives CDR1 SGDLS, CDR2 YYNGEE. CDR3: CASSPGLAGGVEQFF. CDR3 bases: TGTGCCAGCAGCCCCGGACTAGCGGGAGGTGTTGAGCAGTTCTTC.

This clonotype was observed a few times. This chain connects TRBV3-1 to TRBJ1-1; D gene uncertain. The V end was cut by 0 bases, the J end by 10 bases, with 18 bases between. The CDR3 length is 15 residues. Germline CDR1 LGHDT, CDR2 YNNKEL (reference sequence). CDR3 residues: CASSQDVNARYGAFF. CDR3 nucleotide sequence: TGTGCCAGCAGCCAAGACGTAAATGCCCGGTATGGAGCTTTCTTT.

The sample holds a few counts of this clonotype. The chain couples TRBV12-3 or TRBV12-4 to TRBJ1-5; no reliable D call. V was cut by 6 bases and J by 2 bases, with 14 bases left in between. The CDR3 sequence is 15 residues long. The CDR3 loop is CASREKIVGNQPQHF. CDR3 in DNA: TGTGCCAGCAGGGAAAAAATCGTGGGCAATCAGCCCCAGCATTTT.

This chain joins TRBV6-5 and TRBJ1-2, with 9 positions matching TRBD1. Germline V gives CDR1 MNHEY, CDR2 SVGAGI. V was pared by 5 bases and J by 5 bases, with 9 bases of the junction left unmatched. This CDR3 comprises 15 residues. CDR3 amino acids: CASSAGTGLWYGYTF. The CDR3 bases are TGTGCCAGCAGTGCCGGGACAGGGTTGTGGTATGGCTACACCTTC.

This chain connects TRBV6-5 to TRBJ1-2; 7 positions match TRBD1. Germline values: CDR1 MNHEY, CDR2 SVGAGI. The CDR3 contains 14 residues. With V trimmed by 5 bases and J by 5 bases, 8 bases remained unmatched. CDR3 DNA sequence: TGTGCCAGCAGTAAAACCGGGACAGCATATGGCTACACCTTC. It codes for CASSKTGTAYGYTF.

This clonotype has more than one count but fewer than ten. This sequence joins TRBV7-9 and TRBJ2-7, with TRBD2 matching over 7 bases. Germline trimming cut 5 bases from V and 0 bases from J; bases unmatched to any gene: 13. This CDR3 region has 17 residues. Germline loops: CDR1 SEHNR, CDR2 FQNEAQ (reference sequence). Here the CDR3 DNA reads TGTGCCAGCAGCCGGATGACTAGCCGACGAACCTCCTACGAGCAGTACTTC. It yields the protein CASSRMTSRRTSYEQYF.

The chain recombines TRBV7-2 with TRBJ1-5; D is uncertain. Germline-derived CDR1 and CDR2 are SGHTA and FQGNSA. This CDR3 has 13 residues. Trimming stripped 2 bases from V and 6 bases from J, with 8 bases between. As DNA, the CDR3 is TGTGCCAGCAGCTTACAGAGAGGTCAGCCCCAGCATTTT. It translates to CASSLQRGQPQHF.

This chain connects TRBV5-1 to TRBJ2-1; D is perhaps TRBD2 (5 bases). The V end was cut by 0 bases, the J end by 6 bases, with 10 bases between. Looked up from germline, CDR1 is SGHRS and CDR2 is YFSETQ. The CDR3 runs to 14 residues. CDR3 nucleotides: TGCGCCAGCAGCTTGGATCTAGCTTTCAATGAGCAGTTCTTC. It is translated as CASSLDLAFNEQFF. Looking up the rest from reference TRBV5-1 and TRBJ2-1 gives the full variable domain: KAGVTQTPRYLIKTRGQQVTLSCSPISGHRSVSWYQQTPGQGLQFLFEYFSETQRNKGNFPGRFSGRQFSNSRSEMNVSTLELGDSALYLCASSLDLAFNEQFFGPGTRLTVL.

This clonotype was detected a few times. The chain links TRBV20-1 to TRBJ2-5; TRBD2 matches 7 bases. Per germline, CDR1 DFQATT and CDR2 SNEGSKA (reference sequence). This CDR3 has 14 residues. Trimming at V came to 1 base and at J to 5 bases, leaving 7 bases not matched to a gene. CDR3 residues: CSARGSGMWETQYF. As DNA, the CDR3 is TGCAGTGCTAGAGGAAGCGGGATGTGGGAGACCCAGTACTTC.

This clonotype was detected only a few times. The chain joins TRBV4-3 to TRBJ2-1, with 9 positions matching TRBD2. This CDR3 comprises 15 residues. The germline V gene encodes CDR1 LGHNA and CDR2 YSLEER. With 2 bases clipped from V and 4 bases from J, the junction kept 3 bases outside the gene matches. CDR3 residues: CASSQSSGAYNEQFF. The CDR3 nucleotides are TGCGCCAGCAGCCAATCTAGCGGGGCATACAATGAGCAGTTCTTC.

This clonotype showed up just a few times. The chain recombines TRBV7-8 with TRBJ1-2; a possible D gene is TRBD1 (6 bases). V was cut by 1 base and J by 8 bases, with 14 bases left in between. CDR1 is SGHVS and CDR2 is FQNEAQ in the germline V gene. This CDR3 has 14 amino acids. CDR3 loop: CASSLVAGVHGYTF. The CDR3 region has the DNA TGTGCCAGCAGCTTAGTGGCAGGGGTCCACGGCTACACCTTC.

In this sample, this clonotype turned up a few times. The chain joins TRBV20-1 to TRBJ2-6; no clear D gene. This CDR3 has 17 amino acids. Germline loops: CDR1 DFQATT, CDR2 SNEGSKA (reference sequence). V was pared by 3 bases and J by 0 bases, with 15 bases between. Written as DNA, the CDR3 is TGCAGTGCTAGTTCTATCGCCGGAAACTCTGGGGCCAACGTCCTGACTTTC. Translating gives CSASSIAGNSGANVLTF.

The chain is built from TRBV25-1 and TRBJ1-1; D is unresolved. Deletions cut 0 bases from V and 5 bases from J, with 16 bases between. Germline CDR1 reads MGHDK; CDR2 reads SYGVNS. The CDR3 runs 16 residues. The chain's CDR3 is CASSEYGQQVGTEAFF. Here the CDR3 DNA reads TGTGCCAGCAGTGAATACGGTCAGCAGGTGGGGACTGAAGCTTTCTTT. The whole variable domain, remainder taken from reference TRBV25-1 and TRBJ1-1, is EADIYQTPRYLVIGTGKKITLECSQTMGHDKMYWYQQDPGMELHLIHYSYGVNSTEKGDLSSESTVSRIRTEHFPLTLESARPSHTSQYLCASSEYGQQVGTEAFFGQGTRLTVV.

The gene calls are TRBV29-1 and TRBJ2-5, with D possibly TRBD2 on 5 matching bases. V lost 4 bases and J lost 5, with 20 bases in between. Germline loops: CDR1 SQVTM, CDR2 ANQGSEA. This CDR3 is built from 15 residues. The CDR3 DNA follows: TGCAGCGTTGTCGTGACGCCGGGGAGTCAGGAGACCCAGTACTTC. Protein product: CSVVVTPGSQETQYF.

This rearrangement joins TRBV20-1 to TRBJ2-1; TRBD2 aligns across 7 bases. V was clipped by 4 bases and J by 1 base; unmatched bases: 7. The CDR3 spans 15 residues. CDR1 is DFQATT, CDR2 SNEGSKA, per germline (reference sequence). The CDR3: CSANSGLVSYNEQFF. The CDR3 DNA reads as TGCAGTGCTAATAGCGGGCTGGTTTCCTACAATGAGCAGTTCTTC.